This TCR beta chain was profiled in a study of naive and memory T cell subsets. Two oligonucleotides, mixed equimolar, formed the beta constant-region primer covering TRBC1 and TRBC2. Ligated cDNA was amplified by four rounds of PCR with nested alpha and beta constant-region primers and SP2. TCRdb reprocessed the UMI-ligation and nested PCR reads via MiXCR and lists one record per CDR3 protein. The data contain 150,000 or so distinct CDR3 sequences, approximately 22% of them singletons. Findings and caveats of the study: There was no ground truth to check naive and memory subset results. Expression changes during T cell differentiation may affect RNA-based TCR counts. In naive cells, over 95% of TCR sequences were seen only once. Especially in CD8 cells, naive repertoires contained a few larger clonotypes, possibly CD45RA-re-expressing memory cells.

Cells stained for CD3, CD4, CD8, CD45RA and CD27 were sorted into four subsets. As regards this clonotype: The antigen is unknown.

V was trimmed by 0 bases and J by 4 bases, leaving 11 bases between them. The CDR3 has 15 residues. Per germline, CDR1 SGDLS and CDR2 YYNGEE. The TCR was taken from a human donor in good health. Material: naive CD4+ T cells from blood. The rearrangement joins TRBV9 to TRBJ2-1, with a weak D call TRBD1 (5 bases). CDR3 sequence (DNA): TGTGCCAGCAGCGTAGAGACCAGGGAATACAATGAGCAGTTCTTC. The encoded protein is CASSVETREYNEQFF.